Listed here are 24 T cell receptor beta chains from one sample, sequenced in a study of blood T cell repertoires in COVID-19. Measured with immunoSEQ multiplex PCR; TCRdb has only the in-frame clones, and not every one. The sample comprises under 50,000 clones, 93% of which are singletons, and around 1% rests with the top ten. Sequenced sample: peripheral blood. These receptor sequences come from a man aged 60-69 years with COVID-19, enrolled during active disease.

The rearrangement links TRBV29-1 to TRBJ1-6, with TRBD1 matching 10 bases. The CDR3 spans 13 residues. The V segment lost 4 bases and the J segment 11 bases; nucleotides outside the gene matches: 5. The germline gives CDR1 SQVTM, CDR2 ANQGSEA. CDR3 region: CSVGDRGGAPLHF. The CDR3 DNA follows: TGCAGCGTTGGGGACAGGGGTGGTGCACCCCTCCACTTT. The entire variable domain, with the rest obtained from reference TRBV29-1 and TRBJ1-6, is as follows: SAVISQKPSRDICQRGTSLTIQCQVDSQVTMMFWYRQQPGQSLTLIATANQGSEATYESGFVIDKFPISRPNLTFSTLTVSNMSPEDSSIYLCSVGDRGGAPLHFGNGTRLTVT.

This clone was seen a single time. The genes are TRBV9 and TRBJ1-5; 11 nucleotides align to TRBD1. V was pared by 5 bases and J by 7 bases, with 8 bases of the junction left unmatched. CDR1 is SGDLS and CDR2 is YYNGEE in the germline V gene. This CDR3 comprises 15 residues. The CDR3 is CASSPGQGAWQPQHF. CDR3 nucleotide sequence: TGTGCCAGCAGTCCCGGACAGGGGGCTTGGCAGCCCCAGCATTTT.

The V gene is TRBV3-1 (or the pseudogene TRBV3-2), the J gene TRBJ2-7; 10 bases map to TRBD2. Per germline, CDR1 LGHDT and CDR2 YNNKEL (reference sequence). The CDR3 is made up of 17 amino acids. V gave up 3 bases and J gave up 3 bases; unmatched junction bases: 11. CDR3 residues: CASSQIPGLAGDYEQYF. As DNA, the CDR3 is TGTGCCAGCAGCCAGATACCGGGGCTAGCGGGGGACTACGAGCAGTACTTC.

The genes are TRBV2 and TRBJ2-1; D uncertain. The CDR3 spans 13 residues. In germline, CDR1 is SNHLY, CDR2 FYNNEI. The germline V and J ends were trimmed by 3 bases and 3 bases, with 6 bases remaining between them. CDR3 residues: CASSEGLYNEQFF. The CDR3 nucleotides read TGTGCCAGCAGTGAGGGCCTCTACAATGAGCAGTTCTTC.

J is TRBJ2-2 and V is TRBV4-2, with 12 bases lining up with TRBD2. The V gene end was trimmed by 2 bases and the J gene end by 4 bases; junction bases not matched to a gene: 8. The germline gives CDR1 LGHNA, CDR2 YNFKEQ. The CDR3 totals 18 residues. Here the CDR3 reads CASSQRYLAGGSTGELFF. As DNA, the CDR3 is TGTGCCAGCAGCCAAAGATATCTAGCGGGAGGGTCCACCGGGGAGCTGTTTTTT.

The J gene is TRBJ2-7, the V gene TRBV12-3 or TRBV12-4; TRBD2 aligns across 10 bases. The ends lost 7 bases at V and 4 bases at J; junction bases unmatched: 4. CDR3 size: 13 residues. CDR3 loop: CASTILAGYEQYF. The CDR3 DNA reads as TGTGCCAGCACTATACTAGCGGGATACGAGCAGTACTTC.

In this sample, this clone turned up once. The chain links TRBV20-1 to TRBJ1-3; 10 bases agree with TRBD1. V gave up 3 bases and J gave up 16 bases; unmatched junction bases: 6. CDR3 length: 11 residues. Germline loops: CDR1 DFQATT, CDR2 SNEGSKA (reference sequence). CDR3: CSARVDRGFYF. The CDR3 coding sequence is TGCAGTGCTAGGGTGGACAGGGGGTTTTATTTT.

This sequence joins TRBV4-3 and TRBJ2-1, with a weak D call TRBD2 (6 bases). The CDR3 is made up of 18 amino acids. With 0 bases removed from V and 5 bases from J, the gap between germline ends came to 20 bases. CDR1 is LGHNA and CDR2 is YSLEER in the germline V gene. The CDR3 DNA sequence: TGCGCCAGCAGCCAAGATCATCGGACTACTGCGGTCGACAATGAGCAGTTCTTC. It codes for CASSQDHRTTAVDNEQFF.

This chain uses TRBV10-1 with TRBJ2-3; TRBD2 matches 7 bases. The germline V gene encodes CDR1 WNHNN and CDR2 SYGVQD (reference sequence). With 2 bases clipped from V and 1 base from J, the junction kept 3 bases outside the gene matches. This CDR3 is built from 15 residues. The chain's CDR3 is CASSEPGLCTDTQYF. The DNA for the CDR3 is TGCGCCAGCAGTGAGCCGGGACTATGCACAGATACGCAGTATTTT.

The chain has TRBV28 and TRBJ1-5; possible D gene TRBD1, 6 bases. The CDR3 consists of 15 residues. Per the germline V gene, CDR1 is MDHEN and CDR2 is SYDVKM. V lost 6 bases, J lost 1 base, and 13 bases lay in between. CDR3 sequence reads: CASRRPQGSNQPQHF. CDR3 DNA: TGTGCCAGCAGACGCCCACAGGGAAGCAATCAGCCCCAGCATTTT.

V and J are TRBV7-9 and TRBJ1-2; the D gene is possibly TRBD1 (5 bases). The CDR3 has 13 amino acids. Germline V gene sequence: CDR1 SEHNR, CDR2 FQNEAQ (reference sequence). Between the trimmed V and J ends, which lost 1 base and 7 bases, there was a span of 10 bases. Here the CDR3 reads CASSLDLGPGYTF. CDR3 coding DNA: TGTGCCAGCAGCTTAGACCTGGGGCCTGGCTACACCTTC. The full variable domain, its missing parts supplied by reference TRBV7-9 and TRBJ1-2, is DTGVSQNPRHKITKRGQNVTFRCDPISEHNRLYWYRQTLGQGPEFLTYFQNEAQLEKSRLLSDRFSAERPKGSFSTLEIQRTEQGDSAMYLCASSLDLGPGYTFGSGTRLTVV.

The V and J genes are TRBV10-3 and TRBJ2-1; 13 bases align to TRBD2. The CDR3 consists of 15 residues. The trim removed 8 bases at V and 8 bases at J, leaving 9 bases unmatched. Germline V gives CDR1 ENHRY, CDR2 SYGVKD. The CDR3 reads CAIGTSGVSGHEQFF. As DNA, the CDR3 is TGTGCCATCGGGACTAGCGGGGTGTCAGGGCATGAGCAGTTCTTC.

The rearrangement links TRBV27 to TRBJ2-5, with 7 bases that match TRBD1. The J segment lost 3 bases and the V segment lost 3 bases, leaving 4 bases of the junction unmatched. CDR3 length: 14 amino acids. Germline CDR1 is MNHEY and CDR2 is SMNVEV (reference sequence). The CDR3 DNA reads as TGTGCCAGCAGTTTCTTCGGGACAGAAGAGACCCAGTACTTC. Protein sequence: CASSFFGTEETQYF.

This CDR3 reads CASSLGAWQGRGMNTEAFF. The CDR3 DNA reads TGCGCCAGCAGCTTGGGAGCTTGGCAGGGCCGGGGGATGAACACTGAAGCTTTCTTT. This chain uses TRBV5-1 with TRBJ1-1; tentatively, D is TRBD1 (5 bases). This CDR3 has 19 residues. Germline assignment: CDR1 SGHRS and CDR2 YFSETQ. Trimming stripped 0 bases from V and 0 bases from J, with 21 bases between.

This chain joins TRBV10-1 and TRBJ2-5, with D perhaps matching TRBD1 (6 bases). The ends were cut back, 5 bases at V and 2 bases at J, with 15 bases in the middle. This CDR3 region has 15 residues. The V gene's germline CDR1 is WNHNN and CDR2 SYGVQD (reference sequence). The CDR3: CASSPNAGTQETQYF. The DNA of the CDR3 is TGCGCCAGCAGTCCTAATGCCGGGACACAAGAGACCCAGTACTTC.

The CDR3 coding sequence is TGTGCCAGCAGCTTCGCACAGGGGAACACTGAAGCTTTCTTT. It translates to CASSFAQGNTEAFF. V usage is TRBV7-9 and J usage is TRBJ1-1; maybe TRBD1 (6 bases). Germline-derived CDR1 and CDR2 are SEHNR and FQNEAQ (reference sequence). This CDR3 has 14 residues. Trimming took off 3 bases at V and 1 base at J, with 9 bases between the two ends.

The chain recombines TRBV28 with TRBJ2-7; D perhaps matches TRBD2 (6 bases). V lost 5 bases and J 4 bases, leaving 15 bases between the germline ends. CDR3 length: 14 amino acids. Germline lookup yields CDR1 MDHEN and CDR2 SYDVKM. For the CDR3, the DNA is TGTGCCAGCAGTCCTACTAGAGGGAGGTACGAGCAGTACTTC. This codes for CASSPTRGRYEQYF.

Points on this clone: Other DNA sequences in this specimen translate into the identical CDR3. The rearrangement links TRBV5-4 to TRBJ2-1; the match to TRBD2 covers 13 bases. The CDR3 spans 15 residues. CDR1 is SGHNT, CDR2 YYREEE, per germline (reference sequence). The V gene end was trimmed by 4 bases and the J gene end by 7 bases; junction bases not matched to a gene: 5. The CDR3 reads CASSPTSGRGNEQFF. CDR3 sequence (DNA): TGTGCCAGCAGCCCCACTAGCGGGAGGGGGAATGAGCAGTTCTTC.

The genes are TRBV16 and TRBJ2-6, with D unresolved. Germline lookup yields CDR1 KGHSY and CDR2 FQNENV. The CDR3 has 16 amino acids. Trimming took off 5 bases at V and 2 bases at J, with 13 bases between the two ends. The CDR3 DNA reads TGTGCCAGCAGCGCAGAAAAATTGGCTGGGGCCAACGTCCTGACTTTC. Amino acids: CASSAEKLAGANVLTF.

The CDR3 DNA reads TGTGCCAGCAGTGAGTTTCTAGCGGGAGGTTGGACCTACAATGAGCAGTTCTTC. Its translation is CASSEFLAGGWTYNEQFF. This sequence joins TRBV2 and TRBJ2-1; 11 nucleotides agree with TRBD2. The CDR3 is 18 amino acids. Trimming removed 3 bases from V and 2 bases from J; junction bases left unmatched: 9. The V gene's germline CDR1 is SNHLY and CDR2 FYNNEI.

The J gene is TRBJ2-1, the V gene TRBV6-6, with 7 bases fitting TRBD2. J was trimmed by 8 bases and V by 2 bases; bases with no gene match: 6. The CDR3 contains 14 residues. The germline V gene has CDR1 MNHNY and CDR2 SVGAGI (reference sequence). As DNA, the CDR3 is TGTGCCAGCAGTTACCTGACTAGCAGGGATGAGCAGTTCTTC. This encodes CASSYLTSRDEQFF.

The chain carries TRBV7-2 and TRBJ1-5, with D perhaps matching TRBD1 (6 bases). Germline assignment: CDR1 SGHTA and CDR2 FQGNSA. The CDR3 runs to 15 residues. V lost 3 bases and J lost 3, with 12 bases in between. DNA for the CDR3: TGTGCCAGCAGCTTCCAGGGGAAGGTCAATCAGCCCCAGCATTTT. It is translated as CASSFQGKVNQPQHF. The full variable domain, with the rest looked up from reference TRBV7-2 and TRBJ1-5, is GAGVSQSPSNKVTEKGKDVELRCDPISGHTALYWYRQSLGQGLEFLIYFQGNSAPDKSGLPSDRFSAERTGGSVSTLTIQRTQQEDSAVYLCASSFQGKVNQPQHFGDGTRLSIL.

The genes are TRBV3-1 (or the pseudogene TRBV3-2) and TRBJ1-1; D is unclear. The V end lost 1 base, the J end lost 3 bases, and 6 bases lay between the germline ends. CDR1 and CDR2 (germline): LGHDT, YNNKEL (reference sequence). This CDR3 comprises 13 residues. The CDR3 DNA reads as TGTGCCAGCAGCCAAGGCGCTCACACTGAAGCTTTCTTT. It encodes CASSQGAHTEAFF.

This chain links TRBV21-1 with TRBJ1-1; the table's D call, TRBD1, has no DNA check behind it. TRBV21-1 has pseudogene status. The CDR3 has 15 amino acids. The CDR3 is CASSKEGAQNTEAFF. The CDR3 DNA follows: TGTGCCAGCAGCAAAGAAGGGGCGCAGAACACTGAAGCTTTCTTT.